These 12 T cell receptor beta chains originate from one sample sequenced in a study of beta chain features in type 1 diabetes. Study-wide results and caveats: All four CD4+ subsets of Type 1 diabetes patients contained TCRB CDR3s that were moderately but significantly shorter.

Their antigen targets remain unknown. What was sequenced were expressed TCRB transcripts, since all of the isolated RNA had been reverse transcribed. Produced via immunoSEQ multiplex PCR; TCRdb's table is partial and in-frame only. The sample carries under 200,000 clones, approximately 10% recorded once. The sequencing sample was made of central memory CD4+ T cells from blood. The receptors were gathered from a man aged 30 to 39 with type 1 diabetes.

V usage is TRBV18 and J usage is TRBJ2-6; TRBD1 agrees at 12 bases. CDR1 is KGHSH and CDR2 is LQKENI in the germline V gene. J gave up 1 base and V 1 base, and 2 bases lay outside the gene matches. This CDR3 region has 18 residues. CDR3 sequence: CASSPRGQGASGANVLTF. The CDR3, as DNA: TGTGCCAGCTCACCACGGGGACAGGGGGCTTCTGGGGCCAACGTCCTGACTTTC.

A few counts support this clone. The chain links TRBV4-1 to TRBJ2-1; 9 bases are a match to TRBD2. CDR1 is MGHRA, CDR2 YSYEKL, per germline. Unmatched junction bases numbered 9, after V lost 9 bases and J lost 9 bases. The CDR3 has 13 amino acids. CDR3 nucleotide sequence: TGCGCCAGTCGAGCTAGCGGGAATCTTGAGCAGTTCTTC. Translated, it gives CASRASGNLEQFF.

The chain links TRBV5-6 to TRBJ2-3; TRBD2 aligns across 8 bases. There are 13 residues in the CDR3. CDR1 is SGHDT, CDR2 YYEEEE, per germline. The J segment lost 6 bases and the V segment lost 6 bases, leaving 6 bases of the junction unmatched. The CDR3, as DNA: TGTGCCAGCAACTTAGCGGGAAAGGATACGCAGTATTTT. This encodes CASNLAGKDTQYF. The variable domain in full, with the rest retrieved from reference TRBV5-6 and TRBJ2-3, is DAGVTQSPTHLIKTRGQQVTLRCSPKSGHDTVSWYQQALGQGPQFIFQYYEEEERQRGNFPDRFSGHQFPNYSSELNVNALLLGDSALYLCASNLAGKDTQYFGPGTRLTVL.

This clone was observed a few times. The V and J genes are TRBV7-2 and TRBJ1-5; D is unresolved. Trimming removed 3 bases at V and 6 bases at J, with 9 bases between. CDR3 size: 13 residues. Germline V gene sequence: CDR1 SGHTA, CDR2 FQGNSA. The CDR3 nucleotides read TGTGCCAGCAGCTTGCAATCGAGTCAGCCCCAGCATTTT. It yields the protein CASSLQSSQPQHF. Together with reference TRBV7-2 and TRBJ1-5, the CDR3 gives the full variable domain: GAGVSQSPSNKVTEKGKDVELRCDPISGHTALYWYRQSLGQGLEFLIYFQGNSAPDKSGLPSDRFSAERTGGSVSTLTIQRTQQEDSAVYLCASSLQSSQPQHFGDGTRLSIL.

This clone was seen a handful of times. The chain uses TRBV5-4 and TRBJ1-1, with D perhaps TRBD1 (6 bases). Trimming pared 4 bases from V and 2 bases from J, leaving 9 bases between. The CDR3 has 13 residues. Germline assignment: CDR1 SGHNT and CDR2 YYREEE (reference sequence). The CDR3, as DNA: TGTGCCAGCAGCCAGGACAGTAACACTGAAGCTTTCTTT. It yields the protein CASSQDSNTEAFF.

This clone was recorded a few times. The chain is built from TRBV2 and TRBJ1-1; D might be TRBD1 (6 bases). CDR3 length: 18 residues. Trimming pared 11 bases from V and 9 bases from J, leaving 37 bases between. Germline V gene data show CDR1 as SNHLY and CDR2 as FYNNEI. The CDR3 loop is CAGGQSRPTQGSLAKAFF. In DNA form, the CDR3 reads TGTGCCGGAGGACAGTCTCGACCTACCCAGGGGTCGTTGGCCAAAGCTTTCTTT.

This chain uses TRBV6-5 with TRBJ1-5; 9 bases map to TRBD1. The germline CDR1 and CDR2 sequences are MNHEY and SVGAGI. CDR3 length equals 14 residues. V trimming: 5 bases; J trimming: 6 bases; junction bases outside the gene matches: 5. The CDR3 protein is CASSQRQGGQPQHF. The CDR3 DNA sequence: TGTGCCAGCAGTCAGCGACAGGGGGGTCAGCCCCAGCATTTT.

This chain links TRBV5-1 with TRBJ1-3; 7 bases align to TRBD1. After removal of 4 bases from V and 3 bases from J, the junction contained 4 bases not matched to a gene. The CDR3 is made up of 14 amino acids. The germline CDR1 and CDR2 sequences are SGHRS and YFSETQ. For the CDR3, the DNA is TGCGCCAGCAGCCAGGGGGAAAATGGAAACACCATATATTTT. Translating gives CASSQGENGNTIYF.

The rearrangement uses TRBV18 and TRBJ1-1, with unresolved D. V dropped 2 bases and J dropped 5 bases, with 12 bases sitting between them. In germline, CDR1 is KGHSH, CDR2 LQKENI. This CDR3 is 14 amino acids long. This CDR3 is CASSPSGRETEAFF. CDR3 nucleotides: TGTGCCAGCTCACCATCGGGGAGAGAGACTGAAGCTTTCTTT.

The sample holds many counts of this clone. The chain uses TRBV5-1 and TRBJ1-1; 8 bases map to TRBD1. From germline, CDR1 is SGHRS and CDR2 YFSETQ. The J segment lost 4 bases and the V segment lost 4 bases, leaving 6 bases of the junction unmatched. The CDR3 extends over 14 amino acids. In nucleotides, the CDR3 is TGCGCCAGCAGCCCTGACAGGGGAACCACTGAAGCTTTCTTT. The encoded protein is CASSPDRGTTEAFF.

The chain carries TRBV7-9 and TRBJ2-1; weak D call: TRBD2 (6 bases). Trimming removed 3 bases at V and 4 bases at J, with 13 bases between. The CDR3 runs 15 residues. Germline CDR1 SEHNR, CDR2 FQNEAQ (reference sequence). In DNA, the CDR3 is TGTGCCAGCAGCTTCTCCGGGACTGGGTACAATGAGCAGTTCTTC. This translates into CASSFSGTGYNEQFF.

The DNA of the CDR3 is TGCGCCAGCAGCCAGACGCCGCGACACAGCTCCTACGAGCAGTACTTC. The encoded protein is CASSQTPRHSSYEQYF. This chain uses TRBV4-1 with TRBJ2-7; no clear D gene. The CDR3 length is 16 residues. Trimming removed 3 bases at V and 0 bases at J, with 15 bases between. The germline gives CDR1 MGHRA, CDR2 YSYEKL.